The sequence of this T cell receptor beta chain was determined in a study of T cells after yellow fever vaccination. Study observations and caveats: FACS-sorted repertoires could harbor abundant contaminating bulk-population clonotypes. Although most clonotypes did not, a small share appeared in both CD4 and CD8 compartments. After the booster, approximately 96% of CD4 and approximately 87% of CD8 primary-response clones were re-detected.

About this clonotype itself: Its matching antigen is unknown.

TCRdb reprocessed the 5' RACE reads with MiXCR, giving one entry per CDR3 protein. The sample lists around 530,000 distinct CDR3 sequences, roughly a sixth occurring once. The germline V gene encodes CDR1 SGHAT and CDR2 FQDESV (reference sequence). This CDR3 is built from 17 residues. Trimming removed 5 bases at V and 5 bases at J, with 21 bases between. The clonotype originates from a man aged 18-30 years who received the YFV17D yellow fever vaccine. This specimen was PBMCs, taken about 5 days after the first yellow fever vaccination. The rearrangement joins TRBV11-1 to TRBJ2-2; D possibly corresponds to TRBD2 (7 bases). The CDR3 coding sequence is TGTGCCAGCAGCCCGACGGCGGGGGAGGGGGAAACCGGGGAGCTGTTTTTT. Translated, it gives CASSPTAGEGETGELFF.